This T cell receptor (beta chain) derives from a study of vaccination and CD4 T cells after COVID-19. With the Oncomine TCR Beta short-read assay, DNA from cultured CD4+ T cells was sequenced. From CD4+ T cells that had been cultured, genomic DNA was extracted. TCRdb reanalysed the PCR reads using MiXCR and keeps one entry per CDR3 protein. The sample lists some 12,000 distinct CDR3 sequences; 45% to 55% were seen once. Treatment indicated: roughly 10-day PBMC culture with coronavirus spike peptide pools or control peptides (ViraFEST assay). Note on this clonotype: Antigen unknown.

The CDR3 totals 15 residues. J lost 0 bases, V lost 5 bases, and 3 bases had no gene match. From germline, CDR1 is LNHDA and CDR2 SQIVND (reference sequence). The genes are TRBV19 and TRBJ1-3, with 8 nucleotides matching TRBD1. The source is a human donor with COVID-19. Sequences were derived from cultured CD4+ T cells from blood, sampled after SARS-CoV-2 vaccination. CDR3 DNA sequence: TGTGCCAGTAGTGGACAGGGTAGCTCTGGAAACACCATATATTTT. The encoded protein is CASSGQGSSGNTIYF.